The 3 T cell receptor beta chains reported below all come from one sample, sequenced in a study of T cell responses to AZD1222 COVID-19 vaccine. The assay was immunoSEQ multiplex PCR, and TCRdb's table has in-frame clones only and misses some. The table has 150,000 to 200,000 clones, more than 85% seen once; the top ten hold 0.7% to 0.9%. The sample consisted of peripheral blood, taken on day 0 of AZD1222 vaccination. The receptors come from an adult in good health.

This chain joins TRBV7-9 and TRBJ1-3; no clear D. CDR1 and CDR2 (germline): SEHNR, FQNEAQ (reference sequence). The CDR3 runs to 14 residues. The V and J ends lost 6 bases and 0 bases respectively, with 9 bases between them. The CDR3 DNA reads TGTGCCAGCAGAGACCACTTCTCTGGAAACACCATATATTTT. Its translation: CASRDHFSGNTIYF. The complete variable domain, with remaining parts taken from reference TRBV7-9 and TRBJ1-3, reads DTGVSQNPRHKITKRGQNVTFRCDPISEHNRLYWYRQTLGQGPEFLTYFQNEAQLEKSRLLSDRFSAERPKGSFSTLEIQRTEQGDSAMYLCASRDHFSGNTIYFGEGSWLTVV.

The chain combines TRBV15 with TRBJ1-5, with 7 bases matching TRBD1. J was trimmed by 6 bases and V by 3 bases; bases with no gene match: 5. The germline V gene has CDR1 LNHNV and CDR2 YYDKDF (reference sequence). The CDR3 runs to 14 residues. The CDR3 is CATSRETGSQPQHF. The CDR3 coding sequence is TGTGCCACCAGCAGGGAGACAGGGAGTCAGCCCCAGCATTTT.

The chain joins TRBV5-1 to TRBJ1-4, with D possibly matching TRBD1 (6 bases). V dropped 4 bases and J dropped 0 bases, with 7 bases sitting between them. The CDR3 totals 14 residues. Germline CDR1 and CDR2: SGHRS and YFSETQ. The chain's CDR3 is CASSRTATNEKLFF. The CDR3 DNA sequence: TGCGCCAGCAGCCGGACAGCAACTAATGAAAAACTGTTTTTT.